Sequencing of this TCR beta chain was carried out in a study of blood T cell repertoires in COVID-19. Method: immunoSEQ multiplex PCR; TCRdb's copy keeps in-frame clones and lacks some. Here the sample spans just under 55,000 clones, 90% being singletons. The CDR3 has 14 residues. V was pared by 6 bases and J by 6 bases, with 12 bases between. Germline lookup yields CDR1 MNHNY and CDR2 SVGAGI (reference sequence). This clonotype was obtained from a woman aged 35 to 49 with active COVID-19. The sequencing sample was made of peripheral blood. This chain joins TRBV6-6 and TRBJ1-6; D ambiguous. CDR3 residues: CASSPTDFNSPLHF. The CDR3 coding sequence is TGTGCCAGCAGCCCCACTGACTTTAATTCACCCCTCCACTTT.